These 20 T cell receptor beta chains were all obtained from the same sample, sequenced in a study of Graves' ophthalmopathy and Graves' hyperthyroidism. TCR beta CDR3 regions were amplified from RNA transcripts. RT-PCR with HTBI primers came first, then second-round multiplex PCR. Each CDR3 protein is one row after TCRdb ran MiXCR on the multiplex PCR reads. The sample yields over a million distinct CDR3 sequences, 35% to 40% seen once. Sequencing was done on a sample of peripheral blood or thyroid tissue (not recorded which). These receptors originate from an adult man with Graves' hyperthyroidism.

This clonotype was recorded at least ten times. The genes are TRBV12-3 or TRBV12-4 and TRBJ1-6; TRBD1 matches 7 bases. The V and J ends lost 6 bases and 2 bases, in that order; junction bases with no gene match: 1. This CDR3 has 14 residues. CDR3 sequence: CASSTGAYNSPLHF. The CDR3 bases are TGTGCCAGCAGCACAGGGGCCTATAATTCACCCCTCCACTTT.

The genes are TRBV12-3 or TRBV12-4 and TRBJ1-1, with D tentatively TRBD1 (5 bases). Trimming removed 6 bases from V and 4 bases from J, with 15 bases in between. The CDR3 runs to 14 residues. DNA for the CDR3: TGTGCCAGCAGGCCAGTGGGGCTTGGCACTGAAGCTTTCTTT. Amino acids: CASRPVGLGTEAFF.

The rearrangement joins TRBV6-4 to TRBJ2-2; 9 nucleotides agree with TRBD1. Losses at the gene ends were 7 bases for V and 8 bases for J; bases not matched to a gene: 11. In germline, CDR1 is MRHNA, CDR2 SNTAGT. This CDR3 contains 15 residues. The CDR3 nucleotides are TGTGCCAGCAAATTGGGGACAGGGACTTCAGGGGAGCTGTTTTTT. Translation gives CASKLGTGTSGELFF.

A few counts support this clonotype. This chain links TRBV19 with TRBJ2-7, with a possible D match to TRBD2 (5 bases). In germline, CDR1 is LNHDA, CDR2 SQIVND (reference sequence). Trimming shortened V by 5 bases and J by 2 bases, and 16 bases separated the two germline ends. There are 15 residues in the CDR3. CDR3 in DNA: TGTGCCAGTAGTGTACGAGGGCGTCCTCCCTACGAGCAGTACTTC. Protein product: CASSVRGRPPYEQYF. Based on the CDR3 plus reference TRBV19 and TRBJ2-7, the full variable domain is DGGITQSPKYLFRKEGQNVTLSCEQNLNHDAMYWYRQDPGQGLRLIYYSQIVNDFQKGDIAEGYSVSREKKESFPLTVTSAQKNPTAFYLCASSVRGRPPYEQYFGPGTRLTVT.

This clonotype was observed at least ten times. CDR3 DNA: TGCGCCAGCAGCTTGGAGGCAGCTTATAATTCACCCCTCCACTTT. It translates to CASSLEAAYNSPLHF. The genes are TRBV5-1 and TRBJ1-6; D gene uncertain. V lost 0 bases and J lost 4, with 8 bases in between. The CDR3 consists of 15 residues. The germline V gene has CDR1 SGHRS and CDR2 YFSETQ.

V is TRBV6-4 and J is TRBJ2-5; 12 bases align to TRBD2. Germline trimming cut 4 bases from V and 5 bases from J; bases unmatched to any gene: 5. Germline lookup yields CDR1 MRHNA and CDR2 SNTAGT. This CDR3 has 15 amino acids. CDR3 DNA sequence: TGTGCCAGCAGTGGACTAGCGGGAGATTCGGAGACCCAGTACTTC. Translated, it gives CASSGLAGDSETQYF.

This clonotype occurred many times. This rearrangement joins TRBV7-9 to TRBJ1-1; 10 nucleotides agree with TRBD1. This CDR3 region has 14 residues. The ends lost 7 bases at V and 5 bases at J; junction bases unmatched: 7. Germline assignment: CDR1 SEHNR and CDR2 FQNEAQ (reference sequence). CDR3 DNA sequence: TGTGCCAGCACCCCAAGGACAGGGGGAACTGAAGCTTTCTTT. Amino acids: CASTPRTGGTEAFF.

This clonotype was detected ten times or more. The gene calls are TRBV4-1 and TRBJ2-7; 11 bases fit TRBD1. V shed 3 bases and J 1 base; nucleotides not matched to a gene: 5. This CDR3 has 16 residues. Germline CDR1 and CDR2: MGHRA and YSYEKL. The chain's CDR3 is CASSQSGTGGSYEQYF. The CDR3 nucleotides are TGCGCCAGCAGCCAGTCCGGGACAGGGGGTTCCTACGAGCAGTACTTC.

The chain has TRBV7-2 and TRBJ2-2; D might be TRBD2 (5 bases). The CDR3 runs 12 residues. V lost 1 base to trimming and J lost 15 bases, with 12 bases between them. Per the germline V gene, CDR1 is SGHTA and CDR2 is FQGNSA. CDR3 bases: TGTGCCAGCAGCTTAGTTATCGGGGTGGTGTTTTTT. Its translation: CASSLVIGVVFF.

This clonotype has a count of ten or more. This sequence joins TRBV5-1 and TRBJ2-7; D remains unclear. Germline CDR1 reads SGHRS; CDR2 reads YFSETQ. The CDR3 is 15 residues long. V lost 4 bases and J 0 bases, leaving 14 bases between the germline ends. CDR3 nucleotides: TGCGCCAGCAGCGCCTTGGGCCGCAGCTCCTACGAGCAGTACTTC. Amino acids: CASSALGRSSYEQYF.

This clonotype was counted once. Given the absence of the conserved phenylalanine or tryptophan at the CDR3 end, a read error is likely. It is unclear where the CDR3 begins or ends on the DNA, so no DNA is shown, and the CDR3 is as TCRdb lists it. The CDR3 protein is CASRNSGS. The chain recombines TRBV10-3 with TRBJ2-7. The CDR3 sequence runs 8 residues, both termini included. The germline gives CDR1 ENHRY, CDR2 SYGVKD.

Only a few counts were recorded for this clonotype. This chain uses TRBV9 with TRBJ1-2; 7 bases fit TRBD1. Germline CDR1 reads SGDLS; CDR2 reads YYNGEE. V gave up 0 bases and J gave up 5 bases; unmatched junction bases: 4. The CDR3 has 14 residues. The CDR3 sequence is CASSVVGTDYGYTF. The CDR3, as DNA: TGTGCCAGCAGCGTAGTTGGGACAGATTATGGCTACACCTTC.

Regarding this clonotype: This may be a read error: a much more frequent sequence differs by one nucleotide. The chain links TRBV10-2 to TRBJ2-5; D assignment may be TRBD1 or TRBD2 (5 bases each). The CDR3 spans 16 residues. Deletions cut 2 bases from V and 6 bases from J, with 19 bases between. Per germline, CDR1 WSHSY and CDR2 SAAADI. This CDR3 is CASSEDGTLGRKTQYF. Written as DNA, the CDR3 is TGCGCCAGCAGTGAGGACGGGACCCTGGGTAGAAAGACCCAGTACTTC.

This clonotype has just one count. The CDR3 reads CASSDRTGRDTQYF. In nucleotides, the CDR3 is TGTGCCAGCAGCGATAGGACAGGGCGGGATACGCAGTACTTC. The chain employs TRBV7-2 and TRBJ2-7; TRBD1 matches at 8 bases. Trimming at V came to 5 bases and at J to 9 bases, leaving 12 bases not matched to a gene. The CDR3 has 14 residues. Germline V gene data show CDR1 as SGHTA and CDR2 as FQGNSA.

At least ten counts were recorded for this clonotype. The chain is built from TRBV25-1 and TRBJ2-7; D is ambiguous. CDR1 and CDR2 from the germline V gene are MGHDK and SYGVNS. The CDR3 length is 13 residues. Trimming removed 2 bases at V and 6 bases at J, with 11 bases between. CDR3: CASSEGWVSEQYF. DNA of the CDR3: TGTGCCAGCAGTGAAGGGTGGGTGAGCGAGCAGTACTTC.

This chain joins TRBV10-3 and TRBJ2-5; 11 bases agree with TRBD2. Germline assignment: CDR1 ENHRY and CDR2 SYGVKD. The CDR3 consists of 16 residues. The V gene end was trimmed by 6 bases and the J gene end by 3 bases; junction bases not matched to a gene: 9. In DNA, the CDR3 is TGTGCCATCAGAGACACTAGCGGGGGCTATAAAGAGACCCAGTACTTC. Protein: CAIRDTSGGYKETQYF.

This clonotype showed up many times. The CDR3 DNA follows: TGTGCCAGCAGCTCCGACAGCCTGAATTCACCCCTCCACTTT. Residues: CASSSDSLNSPLHF. The V call is TRBV7-6, the J call TRBJ1-6; D perhaps matches TRBD1 (5 bases). Germline V gene sequence: CDR1 SGHVS, CDR2 FNYEAQ. V was clipped by 4 bases and J by 7 bases, with 11 bases between them. The CDR3 extends over 14 amino acids.

This clonotype has a handful of counts. The chain carries TRBV12-3 or TRBV12-4 and TRBJ1-4; 11 bases map to TRBD1. V shed 5 bases, J shed 16 bases, and the junction held 6 bases outside the gene matches. The length of the CDR3 is 12 residues. The CDR3 spells CASSGTGGFPFF. The DNA for the CDR3 is TGTGCCAGCAGTGGGACAGGGGGATTTCCGTTTTTT.

This clonotype was counted only a few times. The junction departs from germline at one end; a sequencing error may be responsible. The chain links TRBV6-2 or TRBV6-3 to TRBJ1-2; 8 bases agree with TRBD1. Germline V gene sequence: CDR1 MNHEY, CDR2 SVGEGT. The CDR3 runs 14 residues. CDR3 sequence reads: CASSHRTGNCGYTF. As DNA, the CDR3 is TGTGCCAGCAGCCACAGGACAGGGAACTGTGGCTACACCTTC.

The table lists this clonotype with many counts. The chain employs TRBV20-1 and TRBJ1-5, with 7 bases fitting TRBD1. The CDR3 runs 16 residues. CDR1 is DFQATT and CDR2 is SNEGSKA in the germline V gene (reference sequence). V was pared by 2 bases and J by 0 bases, with 7 bases of the junction left unmatched. In DNA, the CDR3 is TGCAGTGCTAGAATCCCCGGGACAGCTAGCAATCAGCCCCAGCATTTT. This gives the protein CSARIPGTASNQPQHF.